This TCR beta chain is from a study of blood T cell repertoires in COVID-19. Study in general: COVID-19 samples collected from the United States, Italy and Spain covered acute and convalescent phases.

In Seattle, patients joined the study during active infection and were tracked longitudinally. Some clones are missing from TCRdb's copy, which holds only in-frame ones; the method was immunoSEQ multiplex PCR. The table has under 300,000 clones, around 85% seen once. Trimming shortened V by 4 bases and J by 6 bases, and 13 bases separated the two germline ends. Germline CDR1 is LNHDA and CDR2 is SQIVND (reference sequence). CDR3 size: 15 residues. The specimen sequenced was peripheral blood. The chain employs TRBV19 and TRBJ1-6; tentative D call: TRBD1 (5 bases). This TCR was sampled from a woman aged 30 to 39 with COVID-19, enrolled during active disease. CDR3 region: CASSTGLHLNSPLHF. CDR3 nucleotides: TGTGCCAGTAGTACGGGACTGCACCTTAATTCACCCCTCCACTTT.